Sequencing of this T cell receptor (beta chain) was carried out in a study of tumor-infiltrating lymphocytes in localized non-small cell lung cancer. Germline V gene lookup returns CDR1 SQVTM and CDR2 ANQGSEA. The V and J ends lost 2 bases and 8 bases respectively, with 9 bases between them. This CDR3 region has 11 residues. The data were produced by immunoSEQ multiplex PCR, yet TCRdb's version contains in-frame clones alone and is incomplete. The data contain tens of thousands of clones, roughly 80% of them singletons. This TCR was sampled from a human donor with non-small cell lung cancer. V is TRBV29-1 and J is TRBJ1-2; TRBD1 is a possible D gene (5 bases). The sequenced material came from lung tumor tissue. CDR3 residues: CSVEQGRGYTF. The CDR3, as DNA: TGCAGCGTTGAACAGGGACGCGGCTACACCTTC.